The rows below give T cell receptor beta chains drawn from one sample of a study of cytomegalovirus exposure and HLA in healthy donors. This table comes from immunoSEQ multiplex PCR, and its TCRdb copy is limited to in-frame clones, with some not included. The profile covers roughly 200,000 clones, with about 80% appearing a single time and roughly 3.6% taken by the ten largest. Sequenced input: PBMCs. These TCRs come from a woman aged 55-70 years in good health and CMV-seropositive. The CDR3 runs from the conserved cysteine through the conserved F or W. Fields, in order: D gene, V gene, clone size, J gene, CDR3 protein, CDR3 DNA. The D gene is left open where the match is weak. Size is omitted from some rows. Given values are once, few, many or a class for expanded clones.

D: .
V: TRBV28
size: .
J: TRBJ1-2
CDR3: CASKANYGYTF
DNA: TGTGCCAGCAAAGCAAACTATGGCTACACCTTC

D: TRBD1
V: TRBV6-6
size: few
J: TRBJ1-4
CDR3: CASNPDRGPNEKLFF
DNA: TGTGCCAGCAACCCTGACAGGGGCCCTAATGAAAAACTGTTTTTT

D: TRBD1
V: TRBV27
size: .
J: TRBJ2-7
CDR3: CASSAYRGPYEQYF
DNA: TGTGCCAGCAGTGCGTACAGGGGTCCCTACGAGCAGTACTTC

D: TRBD1
V: TRBV7-2
size: once
J: TRBJ1-1
CDR3: CASSSDRGPEAFF
DNA: TGTGCCAGCAGCTCGGACAGGGGCCCTGAAGCTTTCTTT

D: .
V: TRBV7-2
size: .
J: TRBJ2-5
CDR3: CASSSEAVSETQYF
DNA: TGTGCCAGCAGCTCCGAGGCGGTTTCGGAGACCCAGTACTTC

D: TRBD2
V: TRBV19
size: .
J: TRBJ2-5
CDR3: CASSIRGGETQYF
DNA: TGTGCCAGTAGTATACGGGGGGGAGAGACCCAGTACTTC

D: TRBD1
V: TRBV6-5
size: .
J: TRBJ1-2
CDR3: CASSRRTGGYGYTF
DNA: TGTGCCAGCAGTCGCAGGACAGGGGGCTATGGCTACACCTTC

D: .
V: TRBV5-4
size: .
J: TRBJ1-2
CDR3: CASSWTDINYGYTF
DNA: TGTGCCAGCAGCTGGACAGATATTAACTATGGCTACACCTTC

D: .
V: TRBV5-1
size: few
J: TRBJ2-2
CDR3: CASSPRGGGELFF
DNA: TGCGCCAGCAGCCCTAGAGGCGGCGGGGAGCTGTTTTTT

D: .
V: TRBV28
size: .
J: TRBJ1-2
CDR3: CASSSLGGLNYGYTF
DNA: TGTGCCAGCAGTAGCTTGGGGGGGCTGAACTATGGCTACACCTTC

D: .
V: TRBV9
size: .
J: TRBJ2-7
CDR3: CASSVGVAAYEQYF
DNA: TGTGCCAGCAGCGTAGGGGTAGCGGCCTACGAGCAGTACTTC

D: .
V: TRBV7-3
size: many
J: TRBJ2-1
CDR3: CASSLTLNEQFF
DNA: TGTGCCAGCAGCTTAACACTCAATGAGCAGTTCTTC

D: .
V: TRBV6-1
size: .
J: TRBJ2-3
CDR3: CASSAWGAGTDTQYF
DNA: TGTGCCAGCAGCGCGTGGGGAGCTGGCACAGATACGCAGTATTTT

D: TRBD1
V: TRBV15
size: .
J: TRBJ2-2
CDR3: CATSGVTGATGELFF
DNA: TGTGCCACCAGCGGTGTGACAGGGGCCACCGGGGAGCTGTTTTTT

D: .
V: TRBV7-6
size: .
J: TRBJ2-3
CDR3: CASSPTHSTDTQYF
DNA: TGTGCCAGCAGCCCGACACATAGCACAGATACGCAGTATTTT

D: .
V: TRBV12-2
size: .
J: TRBJ2-6
CDR3: CASRLARGGNSGANVLTF
DNA: TGTGCAAGTCGCTTAGCGCGGGGGGGGAACTCTGGGGCCAACGTCCTGACTTTC

D: .
V: TRBV5-1
size: .
J: TRBJ2-7
CDR3: CASSPGGGFGEQYF
DNA: TGCGCCAGCTCGCCTGGCGGGGGCTTCGGCGAGCAGTACTTC

D: .
V: TRBV28
size: .
J: TRBJ2-7
CDR3: CASSAQSYEQYF
DNA: TGTGCCAGCAGTGCGCAATCCTACGAGCAGTACTTC

D: TRBD1
V: TRBV7-9
size: once
J: TRBJ1-5
CDR3: CASSPPIQGQGHQPQHF
DNA: TGTGCCAGCAGCCCCCCAATCCAAGGACAGGGACATCAGCCCCAGCATTTT

D: .
V: TRBV14
size: .
J: TRBJ2-2
CDR3: CASSQRRVGGELFF
DNA: TGTGCCAGCAGCCAGCGGAGAGTTGGCGGGGAGCTGTTTTTT

D: .
V: TRBV13
size: .
J: TRBJ2-7
CDR3: CASRGDSYEQYF
DNA: TGTGCCAGCAGGGGAGACTCCTACGAGCAGTACTTC

D: .
V: TRBV7-9
size: few
J: TRBJ2-1
CDR3: CASSFRGGGTYNEQFF
DNA: TGTGCCAGCAGCTTCCGAGGGGGGGGGACTTACAATGAGCAGTTCTTC

D: .
V: TRBV7-9
size: .
J: TRBJ2-7
CDR3: CASSFRGSYEQYF
DNA: TGTGCCAGCAGCTTCAGGGGTTCCTACGAGCAGTACTTC

D: .
V: TRBV19
size: .
J: TRBJ2-1
CDR3: CASSRQSNEQFF
DNA: TGTGCCAGTAGTCGACAGTCCAATGAGCAGTTCTTC

D: TRBD2
V: TRBV7-3
size: .
J: TRBJ2-5
CDR3: CASSAVAGVETQYF
DNA: TGTGCCAGCAGCGCAGTAGCGGGGGTGGAGACCCAGTACTTC

D: .
V: TRBV7-2
size: .
J: TRBJ2-5
CDR3: CASSLTRGGVETQYF
DNA: TGTGCCAGCAGCTTAACTAGAGGTGGGGTGGAGACCCAGTACTTC

D: TRBD2
V: TRBV11-3
size: few
J: TRBJ2-7
CDR3: CASSYGLAGTYEQYF
DNA: TGTGCCAGCAGCTACGGACTAGCGGGGACCTACGAGCAGTACTTC

D: .
V: TRBV5-1
size: .
J: TRBJ2-7
CDR3: CASSWGQGSPSYEQYF
DNA: TGCGCCAGCAGCTGGGGGCAGGGCAGCCCGTCCTACGAGCAGTACTTC

D: .
V: TRBV21-1
size: once
J: TRBJ2-7
CDR3: CASSKGRRAKYEQYF
DNA: TGTGCCAGCAGCAAAGGCAGGCGAGCCAAGTACGAGCAGTACTTC

D: .
V: TRBV7-6
size: once
J: TRBJ2-7
CDR3: CASSQGTPLGEQYF
DNA: TGTGCCAGCAGCCAAGGGACACCCTTAGGCGAGCAGTACTTC

D: .
V: TRBV5-5
size: .
J: TRBJ1-4
CDR3: CASSQDRAGTNEKLFF
DNA: TGCGCCAGCAGCCAAGATCGGGCAGGGACTAATGAAAAACTGTTTTTT

D: TRBD1
V: TRBV28
size: .
J: TRBJ1-3
CDR3: CASSSTGTPGNTIYF
DNA: TGTGCCAGCAGTTCGACAGGGACCCCTGGAAACACCATATATTTT

D: .
V: TRBV5-4
size: .
J: TRBJ2-1
CDR3: CASSFGAGSYNEQFF
DNA: TGTGCCAGCAGCTTTGGGGCGGGATCCTACAATGAGCAGTTCTTC

D: .
V: TRBV29-1
size: .
J: TRBJ1-1
CDR3: CSIETQLNTEAFF
DNA: TGCAGTATCGAGACACAGTTGAACACTGAAGCTTTCTTT

D: .
V: TRBV2
size: .
J: TRBJ2-6
CDR3: CASSEAFLGQSFSGANGLTF
DNA: TGTGCCAGCAGTGAAGCGTTTTTAGGTCAGTCCTTCTCTGGGGCCAACGGCCTGACTTTC

D: .
V: TRBV11-2
size: .
J: TRBJ2-3
CDR3: CASSGGGFSTDTQYF
DNA: TGTGCCAGCAGCGGGGGGGGCTTTTCCACAGATACGCAGTATTTT

D: TRBD1
V: TRBV6-6
size: few
J: TRBJ1-5
CDR3: CASSPGQGYQPQHF
DNA: TGTGCCAGCAGTCCGGGACAGGGGTATCAGCCCCAGCATTTT

D: TRBD1
V: TRBV11-3
size: .
J: TRBJ2-7
CDR3: CASSRGGTGDYEQYF
DNA: TGTGCCAGCAGCCGAGGTGGGACAGGGGACTACGAGCAGTACTTC

D: .
V: TRBV6-1
size: few
J: TRBJ1-4
CDR3: CASKASRGEKLFF
DNA: TGTGCCAGCAAGGCCTCCCGCGGGGAAAAACTGTTTTTT

D: .
V: TRBV27
size: .
J: TRBJ1-5
CDR3: CASRSLQGTGNQPQHF
DNA: TGTGCCAGCAGGTCTCTTCAGGGGACGGGCAATCAGCCCCAGCATTTT

D: .
V: TRBV27
size: .
J: TRBJ1-2
CDR3: CASSLLPSGTLYGYTF
DNA: TGTGCCAGCAGTTTACTCCCCTCAGGGACACTCTATGGCTACACCTTC

D: TRBD2
V: TRBV27
size: .
J: TRBJ2-1
CDR3: CASSFLPLAGANNEQFF
DNA: TGTGCCAGCAGTTTCCTACCTCTAGCGGGTGCAAACAATGAGCAGTTCTTC

D: TRBD2
V: TRBV9
size: few
J: TRBJ2-3
CDR3: CASSAGTSGTDTQYF
DNA: TGTGCCAGCAGCGCCGGGACTAGCGGAACAGATACGCAGTATTTT

D: TRBD1
V: TRBV19
size: .
J: TRBJ1-5
CDR3: CASRKRQGGNQPQHF
DNA: TGTGCCAGTAGGAAACGACAGGGGGGAAACCAGCCCCAGCATTTT

D: TRBD2
V: TRBV5-1
size: few
J: TRBJ2-5
CDR3: CASSSVAGGETQYF
DNA: TGCGCCAGCAGCTCCGTAGCGGGAGGAGAGACCCAGTACTTC

D: TRBD2
V: TRBV7-8
size: .
J: TRBJ2-7
CDR3: CASSPVAGPYEQYF
DNA: TGTGCCAGCAGCCCGGTAGCGGGACCCTACGAGCAGTACTTC

D: TRBD1
V: TRBV19
size: .
J: TRBJ2-7
CDR3: CASSIADRAYEQYF
DNA: TGTGCCAGTAGTATTGCTGACAGGGCATACGAGCAGTACTTC

D: .
V: TRBV5-4
size: .
J: TRBJ1-3
CDR3: CASSSSVNRAGNTIYF
DNA: TGTGCCAGCAGCTCAAGCGTCAACAGGGCTGGAAACACCATATATTTT

D: TRBD2
V: TRBV9
size: .
J: TRBJ2-7
CDR3: CASSVDGGADEQYF
DNA: TGTGCCAGCAGCGTAGACGGGGGGGCAGACGAGCAGTACTTC

D: TRBD1
V: TRBV28
size: .
J: TRBJ1-3
CDR3: CASSLSFRGVDTIYF
DNA: TGTGCCAGCAGTTTATCCTTCAGGGGGGTAGACACCATATATTTT